Each of the 7 T cell receptor beta chains below was sequenced from the same sample in a study of technical replicates of blood from several donors. Data came from immunoSEQ multiplex PCR; TCRdb stores just in-frame clones and leaves some out. Counted here are 82,000 or so clones, 96% occurring once; the ten biggest clones make up more than 0.35%. The sequenced sample consisted of T cells isolated from PBMCs. Every receptor here comes from a human donor in good health.

V is TRBV10-3 and J is TRBJ2-3; D call uncertain. Germline values: CDR1 ENHRY, CDR2 SYGVKD. The CDR3 length is 14 residues. The V end lost 2 bases, the J end lost 4 bases, and 10 bases lay between the germline ends. This CDR3 reads CAISEPREPDTQYF. In DNA, the CDR3 is TGTGCCATCAGTGAGCCCCGCGAGCCAGATACGCAGTATTTT.

The chain carries TRBV29-1 and TRBJ2-4; D is ambiguous. There are 12 residues in the CDR3. The germline CDR1 and CDR2 sequences are SQVTM and ANQGSEA. Trimming removed 6 bases from V and 8 bases from J, with 14 bases in between. The CDR3 sequence: CSVGDNMDIQYF. The CDR3 DNA follows: TGCAGCGTAGGAGATAATATGGACATTCAGTACTTC. Using reference TRBV29-1 and TRBJ2-4 for the parts outside the CDR3, the full variable domain is SAVISQKPSRDICQRGTSLTIQCQVDSQVTMMFWYRQQPGQSLTLIATANQGSEATYESGFVIDKFPISRPNLTFSTLTVSNMSPEDSSIYLCSVGDNMDIQYFGAGTRLSVL.

The chain joins TRBV5-1 to TRBJ2-2; D not certain. This CDR3 comprises 15 residues. Germline CDR1 SGHRS, CDR2 YFSETQ. With 1 base removed from V and 1 base from J, the gap between germline ends came to 8 bases. As DNA, the CDR3 is TGCGCCAGCAGCTTGACTCCCCAGAACACCGGGGAGCTGTTTTTT. Its protein is CASSLTPQNTGELFF.

The chain couples TRBV6-1 to TRBJ2-1, with D possibly being TRBD2 (6 bases). The CDR3 runs 13 residues. Germline V gene lookup returns CDR1 MNHNS and CDR2 SASEGT. V was trimmed by 6 bases and J by 0 bases, leaving 6 bases between them. Here the CDR3 reads CASSGSSYNEQFF. CDR3 nucleotides: TGTGCCAGCAGCGGGAGCTCCTACAATGAGCAGTTCTTC.

The chain couples TRBV19 to TRBJ2-7; 10 nucleotides agree with TRBD1. Germline loops: CDR1 LNHDA, CDR2 SQIVND (reference sequence). V shed 0 bases, J shed 8 bases, and the junction held 10 bases outside the gene matches. The CDR3 contains 16 residues. As DNA, the CDR3 is TGTGCCAGTAGTATAGACCGTAGCGTGACAGGGGGCAAGCAGTACTTC. Encoded protein: CASSIDRSVTGGKQYF.

CDR3 DNA: TGTGCCAGCAGCTCCACTCGGGGCTACACCTTC. Translated: CASSSTRGYTF. The chain links TRBV7-8 to TRBJ1-2; D unclear. This CDR3 comprises 11 residues. V lost 4 bases, J lost 8 bases, and 8 bases lay in between. CDR1 and CDR2 from the germline V gene are SGHVS and FQNEAQ.

The chain employs TRBV9 and TRBJ2-3; tentatively, D is TRBD1 (6 bases). V was pared by 0 bases and J by 0 bases, with 14 bases between. CDR1 SGDLS and CDR2 YYNGEE come from the germline V gene. The CDR3 sequence is 17 residues long. The CDR3 DNA reads as TGTGCCAGCAGCGTAGTCCCGACAGGACCTAGCACAGATACGCAGTATTTT. It yields the protein CASSVVPTGPSTDTQYF.